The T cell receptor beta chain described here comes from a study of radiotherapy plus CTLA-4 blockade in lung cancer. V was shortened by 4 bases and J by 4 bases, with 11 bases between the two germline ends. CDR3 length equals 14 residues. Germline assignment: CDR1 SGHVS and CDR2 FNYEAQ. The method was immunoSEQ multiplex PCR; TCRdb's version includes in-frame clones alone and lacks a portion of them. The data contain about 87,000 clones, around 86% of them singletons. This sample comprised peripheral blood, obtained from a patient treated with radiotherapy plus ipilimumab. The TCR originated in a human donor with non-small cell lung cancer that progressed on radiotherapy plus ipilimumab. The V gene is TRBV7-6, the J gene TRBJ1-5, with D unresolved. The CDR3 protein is CASSSYAENQPQHF. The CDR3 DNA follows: TGTGCCAGCAGCTCATATGCGGAGAATCAGCCCCAGCATTTT.